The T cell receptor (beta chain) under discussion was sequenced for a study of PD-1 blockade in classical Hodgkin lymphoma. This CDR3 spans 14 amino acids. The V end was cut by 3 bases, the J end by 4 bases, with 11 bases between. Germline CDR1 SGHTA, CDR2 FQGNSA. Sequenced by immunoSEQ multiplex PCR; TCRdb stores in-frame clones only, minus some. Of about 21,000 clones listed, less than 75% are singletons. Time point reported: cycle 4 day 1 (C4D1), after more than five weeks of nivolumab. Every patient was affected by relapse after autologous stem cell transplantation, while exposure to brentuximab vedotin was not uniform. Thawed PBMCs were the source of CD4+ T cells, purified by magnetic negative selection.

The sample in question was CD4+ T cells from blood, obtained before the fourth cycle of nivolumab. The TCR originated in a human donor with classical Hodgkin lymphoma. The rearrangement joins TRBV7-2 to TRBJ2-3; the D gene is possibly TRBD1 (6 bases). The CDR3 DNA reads TGTGCCAGCAGCTTGGTGGGGGCTGCAGATACGCAGTATTTT. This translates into CASSLVGAADTQYF.